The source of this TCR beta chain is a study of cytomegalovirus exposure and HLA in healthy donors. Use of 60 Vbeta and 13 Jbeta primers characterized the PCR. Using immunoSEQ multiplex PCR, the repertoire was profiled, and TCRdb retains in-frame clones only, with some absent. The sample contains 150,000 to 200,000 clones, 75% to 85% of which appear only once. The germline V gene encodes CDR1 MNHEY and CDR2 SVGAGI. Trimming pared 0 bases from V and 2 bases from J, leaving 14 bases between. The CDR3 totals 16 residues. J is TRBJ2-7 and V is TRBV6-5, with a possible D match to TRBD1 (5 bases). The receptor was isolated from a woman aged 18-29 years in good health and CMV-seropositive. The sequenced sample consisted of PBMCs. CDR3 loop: CASSYSIRGVPYEQYF. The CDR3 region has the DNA TGTGCCAGCAGTTACTCGATAAGGGGCGTACCCTACGAGCAGTACTTC.